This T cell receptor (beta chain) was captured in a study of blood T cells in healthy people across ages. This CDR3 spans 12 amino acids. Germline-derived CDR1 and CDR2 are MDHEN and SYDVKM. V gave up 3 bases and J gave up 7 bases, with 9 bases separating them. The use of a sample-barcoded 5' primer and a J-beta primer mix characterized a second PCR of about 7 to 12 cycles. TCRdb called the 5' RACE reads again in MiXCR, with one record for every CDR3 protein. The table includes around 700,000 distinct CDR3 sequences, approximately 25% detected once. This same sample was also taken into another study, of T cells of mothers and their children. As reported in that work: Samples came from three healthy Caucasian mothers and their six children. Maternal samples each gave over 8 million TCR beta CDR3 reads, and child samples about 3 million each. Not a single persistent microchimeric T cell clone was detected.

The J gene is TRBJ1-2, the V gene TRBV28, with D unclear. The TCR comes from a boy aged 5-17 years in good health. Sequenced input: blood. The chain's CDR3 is CASSFGSVGYTF. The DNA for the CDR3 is TGTGCCAGCAGTTTCGGGTCGGTTGGCTACACCTTC.